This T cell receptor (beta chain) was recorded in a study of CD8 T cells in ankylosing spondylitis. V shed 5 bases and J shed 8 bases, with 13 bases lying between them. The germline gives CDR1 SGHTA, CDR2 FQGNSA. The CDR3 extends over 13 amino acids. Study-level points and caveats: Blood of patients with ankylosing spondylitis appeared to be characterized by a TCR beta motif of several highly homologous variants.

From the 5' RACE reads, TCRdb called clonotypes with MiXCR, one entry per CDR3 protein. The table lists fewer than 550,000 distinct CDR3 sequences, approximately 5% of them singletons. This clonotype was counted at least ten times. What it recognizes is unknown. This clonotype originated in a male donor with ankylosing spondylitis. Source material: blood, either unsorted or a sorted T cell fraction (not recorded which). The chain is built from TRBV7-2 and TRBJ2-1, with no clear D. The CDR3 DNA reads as TGTGCCAGCAGCCTACTCTCCCACCATGAGCAGTTCTTC. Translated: CASSLLSHHEQFF.